This TCR beta chain emerged from a study of persistence of HIV-infected CD4 T cells. Study as a whole: The sample holds CD4+ T cells responsive to CMV or HIV-1 Gag.

An overlapping HIV-1 Gag peptide pool stimulated these cells at about 0.9 ug/peptide/mL. CD40L/CD69 double-negative CD45RO-high memory CD4+ T cells were collected. For at least 4 years, plasma HIV-1 RNA was undetectable (<50 copies/mL). CD4+ T cell counts exceeded 400 cells/uL; CMV serology was positive. The immunoSEQ assay was version 4, run in survey mode. Template was genomic DNA at roughly 9.3 ng/uL, with up to roughly 1 ug used per sample. Sequencing was performed with immunoSEQ multiplex PCR; in TCRdb, only in-frame clones are kept and a portion is missing. Here the sample spans 30,000 to 35,000 clones, 80% to 90% being singletons. Of note for this clone: Antigen specificity is unknown. The same CDR3 also results from other DNA sequences found in this sample.

The TCR originated in an adult woman with HIV who was CMV-seropositive. The sample in question was CD4+ T cells sorted from PBMCs after roughly 18-hour stimulation, obtained from a patient who received antiretroviral therapy.

The CDR3: CASSLGGGSNQPQHF. DNA for the CDR3: TGTGCCAGCAGCTTAGGAGGAGGTAGCAATCAGCCCCAGCATTTT. The chain recombines TRBV7-2 with TRBJ1-5; D gene ambiguous. V lost 1 base and J 0 bases, leaving 7 bases between the germline ends. Germline values: CDR1 SGHTA, CDR2 FQGNSA. CDR3 length: 15 amino acids.